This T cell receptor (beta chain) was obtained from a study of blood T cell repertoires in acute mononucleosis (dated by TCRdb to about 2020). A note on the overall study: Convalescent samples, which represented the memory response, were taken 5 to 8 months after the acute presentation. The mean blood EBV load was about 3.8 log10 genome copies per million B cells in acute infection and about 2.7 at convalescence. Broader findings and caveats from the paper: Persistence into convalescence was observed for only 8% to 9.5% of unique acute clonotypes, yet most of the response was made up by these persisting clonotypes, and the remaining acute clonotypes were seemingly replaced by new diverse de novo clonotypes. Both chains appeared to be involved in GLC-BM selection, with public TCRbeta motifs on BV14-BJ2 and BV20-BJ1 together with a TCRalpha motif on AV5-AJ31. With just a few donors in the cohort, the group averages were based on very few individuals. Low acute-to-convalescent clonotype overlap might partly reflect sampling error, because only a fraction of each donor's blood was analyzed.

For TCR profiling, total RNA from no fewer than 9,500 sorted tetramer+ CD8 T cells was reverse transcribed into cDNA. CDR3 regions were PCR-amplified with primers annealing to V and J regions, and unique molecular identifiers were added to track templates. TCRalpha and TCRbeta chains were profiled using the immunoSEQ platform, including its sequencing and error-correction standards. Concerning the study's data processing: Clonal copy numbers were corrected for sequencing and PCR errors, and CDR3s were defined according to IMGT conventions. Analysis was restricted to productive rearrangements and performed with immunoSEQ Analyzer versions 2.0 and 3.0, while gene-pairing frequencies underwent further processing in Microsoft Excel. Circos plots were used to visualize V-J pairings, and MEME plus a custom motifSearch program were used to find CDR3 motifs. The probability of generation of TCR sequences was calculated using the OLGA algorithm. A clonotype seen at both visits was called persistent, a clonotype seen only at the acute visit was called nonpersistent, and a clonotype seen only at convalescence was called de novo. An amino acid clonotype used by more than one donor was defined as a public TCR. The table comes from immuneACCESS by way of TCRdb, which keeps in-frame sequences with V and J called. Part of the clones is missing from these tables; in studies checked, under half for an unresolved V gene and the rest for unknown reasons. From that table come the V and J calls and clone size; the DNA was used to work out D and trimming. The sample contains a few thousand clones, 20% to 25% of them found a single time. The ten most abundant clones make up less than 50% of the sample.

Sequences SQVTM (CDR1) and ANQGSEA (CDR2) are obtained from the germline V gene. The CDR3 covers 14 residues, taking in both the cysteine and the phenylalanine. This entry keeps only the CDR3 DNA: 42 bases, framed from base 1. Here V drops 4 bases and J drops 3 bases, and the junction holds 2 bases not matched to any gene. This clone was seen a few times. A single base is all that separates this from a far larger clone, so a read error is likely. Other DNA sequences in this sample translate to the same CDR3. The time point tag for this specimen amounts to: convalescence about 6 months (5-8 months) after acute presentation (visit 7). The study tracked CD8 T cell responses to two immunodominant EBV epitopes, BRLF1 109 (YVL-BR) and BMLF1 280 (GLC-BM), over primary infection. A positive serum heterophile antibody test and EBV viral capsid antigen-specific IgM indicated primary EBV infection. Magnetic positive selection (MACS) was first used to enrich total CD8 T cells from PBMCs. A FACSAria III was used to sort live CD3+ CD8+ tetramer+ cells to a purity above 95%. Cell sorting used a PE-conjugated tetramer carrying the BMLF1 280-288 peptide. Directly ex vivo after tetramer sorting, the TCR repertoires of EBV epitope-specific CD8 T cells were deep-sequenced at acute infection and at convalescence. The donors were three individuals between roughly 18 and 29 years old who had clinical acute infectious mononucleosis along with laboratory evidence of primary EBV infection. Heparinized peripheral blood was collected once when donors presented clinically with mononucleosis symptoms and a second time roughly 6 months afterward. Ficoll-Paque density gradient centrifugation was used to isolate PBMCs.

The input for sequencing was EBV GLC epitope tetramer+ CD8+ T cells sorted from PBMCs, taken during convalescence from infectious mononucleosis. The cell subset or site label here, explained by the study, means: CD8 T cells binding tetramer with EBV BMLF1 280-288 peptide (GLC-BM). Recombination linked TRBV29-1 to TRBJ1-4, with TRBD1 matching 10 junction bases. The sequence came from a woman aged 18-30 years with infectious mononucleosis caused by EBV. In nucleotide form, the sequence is TGCAGCGTTGGGACAGGGGGATCTAATGAAAAACTGTTTTTT. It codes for CSVGTGGSNEKLFF. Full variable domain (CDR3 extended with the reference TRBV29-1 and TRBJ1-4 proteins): SAVISQKPSRDICQRGTSLTIQCQVDSQVTMMFWYRQQPGQSLTLIATANQGSEATYESGFVIDKFPISRPNLTFSTLTVSNMSPEDSSIYLCSVGTGGSNEKLFFGSGTQLSVL.